These 29 T cell receptor beta chains originate from one sample sequenced in a study of long-term antiretroviral therapy in people with HIV. Survey level was the resolution at which the v3.0 immunoSEQ assay ran. Sequencing was performed with immunoSEQ multiplex PCR; in TCRdb, only in-frame clones are kept and a portion is missing. The sample contains about 29,000 clones, 78% of which appear only once. This sample comprised unsorted PBMCs, obtained 1.5 years before starting antiretroviral therapy. Receptor source: a man between 18 and 35 years old with HIV.

The CDR3 nucleotides read TGCGCCAGCAGCCAAGGCTTCTCGCGGGAGGGGCCGATTCTTTCCTACGAGCAGTACTTC. Encoded protein: CASSQGFSREGPILSYEQYF. This sequence joins TRBV4-3 and TRBJ2-7, with 9 bases that match TRBD2. The CDR3 length is 20 residues. V was pared by 1 base and J by 1 base, with 17 bases of the junction left unmatched. The germline gives CDR1 LGHNA, CDR2 YSLEER.

The V call is TRBV6-6, the J call TRBJ2-4; TRBD1 aligns across 9 bases. This CDR3 contains 13 residues. Germline-derived CDR1 and CDR2 are MNHNY and SVGAGI (reference sequence). Losses at the gene ends were 5 bases for V and 5 bases for J; bases not matched to a gene: 1. In DNA form, the CDR3 reads TGTGCCAGCAGTGGGGACAGGGAAAACATTCAGTACTTC. This encodes CASSGDRENIQYF.

The count of this clone is one. This sample includes further DNA sequences coding for the same CDR3. The J gene is TRBJ2-7, the V gene TRBV4-1, with 8 bases identical to TRBD1. The germline gives CDR1 MGHRA, CDR2 YSYEKL. V trimming: 4 bases; J trimming: 3 bases; junction bases outside the gene matches: 5. This CDR3 is 14 amino acids long. The chain's CDR3 is CASSLGTGVYEQYF. CDR3 bases: TGCGCCAGCAGCCTCGGGACAGGAGTCTACGAGCAGTACTTC.

V usage is TRBV5-1 and J usage is TRBJ2-2, with D perhaps matching TRBD1 (6 bases). The CDR3 extends over 15 amino acids. Trimming stripped 5 bases from V and 1 base from J, with 12 bases between. Germline V gene data show CDR1 as SGHRS and CDR2 as YFSETQ. This chain's CDR3 is CASSLGQQNTGELFF. The CDR3 DNA reads as TGCGCCAGCAGTCTCGGACAGCAGAACACCGGGGAGCTGTTTTTT.

DNA of the CDR3: TGTGCCAGCAGCCGGAATCTAGCGGGAGGTAGGGGGCAAGAGACCCAGTACTTC. Translating it yields CASSRNLAGGRGQETQYF. The genes are TRBV27 and TRBJ2-5; 11 bases map to TRBD2. This CDR3 comprises 18 residues. V gave up 6 bases and J gave up 2 bases; unmatched junction bases: 14. The V gene's germline CDR1 is MNHEY and CDR2 SMNVEV (reference sequence).

The J gene is TRBJ2-5, the V gene TRBV2; D unclear. Germline CDR1 SNHLY, CDR2 FYNNEI. V was pared by 4 bases and J by 5 bases, with 2 bases between. The CDR3 is 10 amino acids. DNA for the CDR3: TGTGCCAGCAGTGTTGAGACCCAGTACTTC. Its translation: CASSVETQYF. The whole variable domain, filled in from reference TRBV2 and TRBJ2-5, reads EPEVTQTPSHQVTQMGQEVILRCVPISNHLYFYWYRQILGQKVEFLVSFYNNEISEKSEIFDDQFSVERPDGSNFTLKIRSTKLEDSAMYFCASSVETQYFGPGTRLLVL.

The sample holds one count of this clone. V is TRBV7-2 and J is TRBJ1-5, with a possible D match to TRBD1 (5 bases). CDR3 size: 18 residues. Germline values: CDR1 SGHTA, CDR2 FQGNSA. Trimming shortened V by 5 bases and J by 3 bases, and 23 bases separated the two germline ends. The DNA for the CDR3 is TGTGCCAGCAGCCCCCACCGGTCGGGGCTGTCGGTCAATCAGCCCCAGCATTTT. Translated, it gives CASSPHRSGLSVNQPQHF.

The chain employs TRBV6-5 and TRBJ1-2; D is uncertain. V was trimmed by 2 bases and J by 10 bases, leaving 11 bases between them. The germline V gene encodes CDR1 MNHEY and CDR2 SVGAGI. The CDR3 spans 12 residues. The CDR3 loop is CASSYPGRDYTF. The CDR3 DNA reads TGTGCCAGCAGTTACCCGGGTCGAGACTACACCTTC.

The chain combines TRBV7-9 with TRBJ2-3; D unresolved. Per the germline V gene, CDR1 is SEHNR and CDR2 is FQNEAQ (reference sequence). The CDR3 is 15 amino acids. The V end lost 4 bases, the J end lost 2 bases, and 13 bases lay between the germline ends. As DNA, the CDR3 is TGTGCCAGCAGCTGGAGCGAGAGTGTCACAGATACGCAGTATTTT. Encoded protein: CASSWSESVTDTQYF. The full variable domain, its missing parts supplied by reference TRBV7-9 and TRBJ2-3, is DTGVSQNPRHKITKRGQNVTFRCDPISEHNRLYWYRQTLGQGPEFLTYFQNEAQLEKSRLLSDRFSAERPKGSFSTLEIQRTEQGDSAMYLCASSWSESVTDTQYFGPGTRLTVL.

The chain combines TRBV30 with TRBJ2-7, with a possible D match to TRBD2 (5 bases). With 1 base removed from V and 6 bases from J, the gap between germline ends came to 13 bases. CDR1 and CDR2 from the germline V gene are GTSNPN and SVGIG (reference sequence). The CDR3 extends over 13 amino acids. In DNA form, the CDR3 reads TGTGCCTGGAGTGCCGGGGTCGATCCCGAGCAGTACTTC. Protein: CAWSAGVDPEQYF.

The chain couples TRBV5-4 to TRBJ2-1, with 7 bases lining up with TRBD1. The CDR3 sequence is 12 residues long. CDR1 and CDR2 from the germline V gene are SGHNT and YYREEE (reference sequence). V dropped 4 bases and J dropped 9; count of bases not matched to a gene: 4. CDR3 protein: CASSLRDSEQFF. The CDR3 nucleotides are TGTGCCAGCAGCCTCCGGGACAGTGAGCAGTTCTTC. The whole variable domain, filled in from reference TRBV5-4 and TRBJ2-1, reads ETGVTQSPTHLIKTRGQQVTLRCSSQSGHNTVSWYQQALGQGPQFIFQYYREEENGRGNFPPRFSGLQFPNYSSELNVNALELDDSALYLCASSLRDSEQFFGPGTRLTVL.

This chain joins TRBV19 and TRBJ2-7, with no clear D. V shed 3 bases and J shed 2 bases, with 8 bases lying between them. This CDR3 spans 13 amino acids. The germline V gene has CDR1 LNHDA and CDR2 SQIVND (reference sequence). CDR3 residues: CASSIGFTYEQYF. The CDR3 bases are TGTGCCAGTAGTATCGGGTTCACCTACGAGCAGTACTTC.

The chain uses TRBV7-9 and TRBJ2-7, with TRBD2 matching 9 bases. The CDR3 totals 15 residues. The germline gives CDR1 SEHNR, CDR2 FQNEAQ (reference sequence). The junction had 4 bases not matched to a gene; V was cut back by 4 bases and J by 0 bases. In nucleotides, the CDR3 is TGTGCCAGCAGCTCCAGACTAGCGGACTCCTACGAGCAGTACTTC. The encoded protein is CASSSRLADSYEQYF. The complete variable domain, with remaining parts taken from reference TRBV7-9 and TRBJ2-7, reads DTGVSQNPRHKITKRGQNVTFRCDPISEHNRLYWYRQTLGQGPEFLTYFQNEAQLEKSRLLSDRFSAERPKGSFSTLEIQRTEQGDSAMYLCASSSRLADSYEQYFGPGTRLTVT.

The genes are TRBV10-3 and TRBJ2-2, with 9 bases fitting TRBD1. The junction had 7 bases not matched to a gene; V was cut back by 6 bases and J by 5 bases. Germline V gives CDR1 ENHRY, CDR2 SYGVKD. This CDR3 is built from 15 residues. CDR3 nucleotides: TGTGCCATCAGGCCGGGACAGGGAACAACCGGGGAGCTGTTTTTT. The encoded protein is CAIRPGQGTTGELFF.

The genes are TRBV11-2 and TRBJ2-3; D is unresolved. Germline-derived CDR1 and CDR2 are SGHAT and FQNNGV. The CDR3 totals 15 residues. V shed 1 base and J shed 2 bases, with 10 bases lying between them. The CDR3, as DNA: TGTGCCAGCAGCTTAGGACTCCACTACACAGATACGCAGTATTTT. Residues: CASSLGLHYTDTQYF.

The CDR3 coding sequence is TGTGCCATCAGCGGGACAGTCCAAGAGACCCAGTACTTC. Its protein product is CAISGTVQETQYF. The chain has TRBV10-3 and TRBJ2-5; 7 bases fit TRBD1. V lost 6 bases to trimming and J lost 1 base; unmatched junction nucleotides: 2. Germline V gene data show CDR1 as ENHRY and CDR2 as SYGVKD. CDR3 length: 13 residues.

The chain is built from TRBV5-4 and TRBJ2-7; 9 nucleotides match TRBD1. This CDR3 has 16 residues. CDR1 is SGHNT and CDR2 is YYREEE in the germline V gene (reference sequence). J was trimmed by 3 bases and V by 2 bases; bases with no gene match: 9. The CDR3 loop reads CASSLQGAGAFYEQYF. CDR3 coding DNA: TGTGCCAGCAGCTTACAGGGGGCAGGGGCCTTCTACGAGCAGTACTTC.

V usage is TRBV7-2 and J usage is TRBJ1-2; no firm D call. The CDR3 has 15 amino acids. Germline V lookup: CDR1 SGHTA, CDR2 FQGNSA. V dropped 5 bases and J dropped 2 bases, with 15 bases sitting between them. The CDR3 region is CASSPASWQNYGYTF. The CDR3 nucleotides read TGTGCCAGCAGCCCCGCATCGTGGCAGAACTATGGCTACACCTTC.

This chain joins TRBV28 and TRBJ1-4; D unresolved. The CDR3 is 15 amino acids. The V and J ends lost 3 bases and 0 bases respectively, with 8 bases between them. Germline V gene lookup returns CDR1 MDHEN and CDR2 SYDVKM. In DNA, the CDR3 is TGTGCCAGCAGTTTTCATTCGGCAACTAATGAAAAACTGTTTTTT. This translates into CASSFHSATNEKLFF.

This chain uses TRBV7-3 with TRBJ1-1, with no clear D. The V and J ends lost 5 bases and 3 bases respectively, with 10 bases between them. The CDR3 contains 13 residues. Per the germline V gene, CDR1 is SGHTA and CDR2 is FQGTGA. CDR3 region: CASSEWEYTEAFF. The CDR3, as DNA: TGTGCCAGCAGCGAATGGGAGTACACTGAAGCTTTCTTT.

J is TRBJ1-4 and V is TRBV6-4, with D maybe TRBD1 (5 bases). Germline V gives CDR1 MRHNA, CDR2 SNTAGT. The CDR3 has 10 amino acids. V lost 10 bases and J 6 bases, leaving 6 bases between the germline ends. CDR3 protein: CATRDEKLFF. CDR3 nucleotides: TGTGCCACCAGGGATGAAAAACTGTTTTTT.

V is TRBV7-9 and J is TRBJ1-1, with D perhaps matching TRBD1 (6 bases). This CDR3 comprises 13 residues. V gave up 5 bases and J gave up 6 bases, with 13 bases separating them. The germline gives CDR1 SEHNR, CDR2 FQNEAQ (reference sequence). The CDR3, as DNA: TGTGCCAGCAGCGAACTCAGGGGCGCTGAAGCTTTCTTT. Protein sequence: CASSELRGAEAFF.

This clone has just one count. J is TRBJ1-1 and V is TRBV2, with D unclear. CDR1 SNHLY and CDR2 FYNNEI come from the germline V gene. V was cut by 3 bases and J by 8 bases, with 10 bases left in between. The CDR3 spans 12 residues. The DNA of the CDR3 is TGTGCCAGCAGTGATCGTTGGGCGGAAGCTTTCTTT. It specifies CASSDRWAEAFF.

The chain joins TRBV29-1 to TRBJ2-5, with a weak D call TRBD2 (7 bases). Trimming took 5 bases from V and 4 from J, leaving 11 bases between them. CDR1 is SQVTM and CDR2 is ANQGSEA in the germline V gene. This CDR3 has 12 amino acids. CDR3 coding DNA: TGCAGCGTTCGGGGAGGGGGAGAGACCCAGTACTTC. Protein: CSVRGGGETQYF.

The chain has TRBV5-1 and TRBJ2-2; 13 bases map to TRBD2. V shed 4 bases, J shed 4 bases, and the junction held 10 bases outside the gene matches. The CDR3 covers 18 residues. Germline CDR1 SGHRS, CDR2 YFSETQ. The CDR3 sequence: CASSKNPGTSGATGELFF. DNA for the CDR3: TGCGCCAGCAGCAAAAACCCTGGGACTAGCGGGGCCACCGGGGAGCTGTTTTTT.

The rearrangement uses TRBV7-6 and TRBJ2-3; 10 bases are a match to TRBD2. The germline gives CDR1 SGHVS, CDR2 FNYEAQ. This CDR3 has 16 amino acids. V lost 5 bases and J lost 2; bases outside the gene matches: 7. The CDR3 DNA sequence: TGTGCCAGCAGCCGAGCTAGCGGGAGTGTCACAGATACGCAGTATTTT. It encodes CASSRASGSVTDTQYF.

The gene calls are TRBV7-9 and TRBJ1-5; a possible D gene is TRBD1 (5 bases). Looked up from germline, CDR1 is SEHNR and CDR2 is FQNEAQ (reference sequence). Trimming shortened V by 1 base and J by 4 bases, and 8 bases separated the two germline ends. The CDR3 extends over 14 amino acids. CDR3 sequence reads: CASSLGQGNQPQHF. The CDR3 DNA reads as TGTGCCAGCAGCTTAGGGCAGGGAAATCAGCCCCAGCATTTT.

This chain joins TRBV9 and TRBJ2-6; TRBD1 might be the D (5 bases). Germline-derived CDR1 and CDR2 are SGDLS and YYNGEE. Deletions cut 0 bases from V and 0 bases from J, with 7 bases between. The CDR3 extends over 16 amino acids. The CDR3 DNA is TGTGCCAGCAGCGTAGTAAGGGGCTCTGGGGCCAACGTCCTGACTTTC. Translation: CASSVVRGSGANVLTF.

The sample holds a few counts of this clone. The rearrangement links TRBV5-6 to TRBJ1-3; 9 nucleotides agree with TRBD1. CDR1 is SGHDT and CDR2 is YYEEEE in the germline V gene. This CDR3 region has 15 residues. Losses at the gene ends were 4 bases for V and 5 bases for J; bases not matched to a gene: 7. CDR3 sequence reads: CASSPDRGTRNTIYF. The CDR3 DNA sequence: TGTGCCAGCAGCCCTGACAGGGGGACGAGAAACACCATATATTTT.